The clone carrying this T cell receptor beta chain has ten or more counts. Tregs were sorted as CD4+CD25+CD127-/low cells. CDR1 and CDR2 (germline): DFQATT, SNEGSKA (reference sequence). The CDR3 runs 13 residues. J lost 5 bases, V lost 6 bases, and 9 bases had no gene match. After constant-region reverse-primer amplification, full-length variable regions underwent semi-nested PCR with Nested Universal Primer A. TCRdb re-called the 5' RACE reads through MiXCR, storing one row per CDR3 protein. The sample has 52,000 or so distinct CDR3 sequences, 20% seen once. V and J are TRBV20-1 and TRBJ2-5, with TRBD2 matching over 7 bases. The TCR comes from a female donor with breast cancer. The sample taken for sequencing was tumor-infiltrating Tregs sorted from the breast tumor. The chain's CDR3 is CSAPGGSWETQYF. The CDR3 DNA is TGCAGTGCCCCCGGGGGGAGTTGGGAGACCCAGTACTTC.